The rows below give T cell receptor beta chains drawn from one sample of a study of regulatory T cells in long-lasting Graves disease. MiXCR, applied by TCRdb to the multiplex PCR reads, yields one record per CDR3 protein. Counted here are about 310,000 distinct CDR3 sequences, approximately 20% occurring once; the ten biggest clones make up about 40%. This material consisted of peripheral blood mononuclear cells (PBMCs), taken at new diagnosis, from a patient treated with antithyroid drugs. These TCRs come from a female donor with Graves disease. The conserved cysteine and the conserved F or W are not part of the CDR3 here. Each record gives: J gene, V gene, CDR3 length, CDR3 protein.

j_call: TRBJ2-7; v_call: TRBV7-9; cdr3_length: 10; cdr3_aa: ASSLALTEQY
j_call: TRBJ2-7; v_call: TRBV7-2; cdr3_length: 13; cdr3_aa: ASSLVSGRAREQY
j_call: TRBJ1-2; v_call: TRBV19; cdr3_length: 12; cdr3_aa: ASSIWGPNYGYT
j_call: TRBJ2-3; v_call: TRBV7-2; cdr3_length: 13; cdr3_aa: ASSSRLASTDTQY
j_call: TRBJ2-7; v_call: TRBV19; cdr3_length: 13; cdr3_aa: ASSPSLADLYEQY
j_call: TRBJ1-6; v_call: TRBV12-3/TRBV12-4; cdr3_length: 12; cdr3_aa: ASTSGFTGSPLH
j_call: TRBJ2-7; v_call: TRBV29-1; cdr3_length: 9; cdr3_aa: SVMTGPEQY
j_call: TRBJ2-7; v_call: TRBV29-1; cdr3_length: 11; cdr3_aa: SVGDRGPYEQY
j_call: TRBJ2-3; v_call: TRBV28; cdr3_length: 13; cdr3_aa: ASSNLAGSTDMQY
j_call: TRBJ2-5; v_call: TRBV12-5; cdr3_length: 11; cdr3_aa: ASVGGGQETQY
j_call: TRBJ2-5; v_call: TRBV20-1; cdr3_length: 13; cdr3_aa: SARALGLAGETQY
j_call: TRBJ1-2; v_call: TRBV6-2/TRBV6-3; cdr3_length: 10; cdr3_aa: AASRQFYGYT
j_call: TRBJ1-2; v_call: TRBV27; cdr3_length: 11; cdr3_aa: ASSPLNRDGYT
j_call: .; v_call: TRBV6-2/TRBV6-3; cdr3_length: 11; cdr3_aa: ASSETYTDTQH
j_call: TRBJ2-1; v_call: TRBV14; cdr3_length: 11; cdr3_aa: ASSQGTNNEQF
j_call: TRBJ2-5; v_call: TRBV6-2/TRBV6-3; cdr3_length: 11; cdr3_aa: ASRNSGDGTQY
j_call: TRBJ2-1; v_call: TRBV13; cdr3_length: 13; cdr3_aa: ASSFETSGYNEQF
j_call: TRBJ1-4; v_call: TRBV12-3/TRBV12-4; cdr3_length: 13; cdr3_aa: ASSSNRGRNEKLF
j_call: TRBJ1-1; v_call: TRBV11-1; cdr3_length: 15; cdr3_aa: ASSLGARRQGWTEAF
j_call: TRBJ1-5; v_call: TRBV12-3/TRBV12-4; cdr3_length: 12; cdr3_aa: ASSLTASNQPQH
j_call: TRBJ1-4; v_call: TRBV20-1; cdr3_length: 10; cdr3_aa: SARGSYEKLF
j_call: TRBJ2-7; v_call: TRBV6-2/TRBV6-3; cdr3_length: 12; cdr3_aa: ASSWAGNFYEQY
j_call: TRBJ2-3; v_call: TRBV29-1; cdr3_length: 11; cdr3_aa: SVETGSTDTQY
j_call: TRBJ2-5; v_call: TRBV29-1; cdr3_length: 12; cdr3_aa: SVLKTGGYETQY
j_call: TRBJ2-1; v_call: TRBV5-1; cdr3_length: 12; cdr3_aa: ASSSDEGHNEQF